Included here is one T cell receptor beta chain sequence, with context. Its antigen remains unknown. The sample belongs to a study of Ad26.COV2.S vaccination and SARS-CoV-2 variants. Study-wide context: Administration of Ad26.COV2.S was intramuscular, either once or twice 56 days apart.

Assay: immunoSEQ multiplex PCR; the TCRdb copy retains only in-frame clones and omits some. Counted here are hundreds of thousands of clones, 75% to 95% occurring once; the ten biggest clones make up 9% to 15%. Whole-study findings and limits: Reportedly, after vaccination the spike-specific CD8+ and CD4+ T cell responses displayed substantial breadth.

The V and J ends lost 1 base and 6 bases, in that order; junction bases with no gene match: 9. Per germline, CDR1 SEHNR and CDR2 FQNEAQ (reference sequence). The CDR3 is 16 residues long. Treatment defined: approximately 18 received Ad26.COV2.S at low or high dose, single or two shots; 5 received placebo; per-sample allocation not given. Samples were taken on day 63 after the first vaccine or placebo injection. Spike of the Wuhan-strain SARS-CoV-2 was expressed by an Ad26 vector, which formed the vaccine. J is TRBJ2-5 and V is TRBV7-9, with 9 bases aligning to TRBD1. This specimen consisted of peripheral blood, obtained in a trial of Ad26.COV2.S vaccine versus placebo. This clonotype was obtained from a person between 18 and 59 years old who received the Ad26.COV2.S COVID-19 vaccine or a placebo. CDR3 sequence: CASSLGTGASKKTQYF. The CDR3 nucleotides are TGTGCCAGCAGCTTAGGGACAGGGGCGTCCAAAAAGACCCAGTACTTC.